The 25 T cell receptor beta chains presented below share a single source sample, sequenced in a study of T cells in Graves' hyperthyroidism and ophthalmopathy. Researchers amplified the TCR beta CDR3 regions from RNA transcripts. RT-PCR in the first round (using the HTBI primer set) targeted the TCR CDR3. TCRdb reanalysed the multiplex PCR reads using MiXCR and keeps one entry per CDR3 protein. The sample comprises under 350,000 distinct CDR3 sequences, 20% to 25% of which are singletons, and about 25% rests with the top ten. The material sequenced was blood. The receptors were sampled from a man between 35 and 55 years old with Graves' hyperthyroidism that later progressed to Graves' ophthalmopathy.

This rearrangement joins TRBV6-5 to TRBJ2-5, with D perhaps given as TRBD1 or TRBD2 (5 bases each). V lost 0 bases, J lost 2 bases, and 13 bases lay in between. Germline CDR1 is MNHEY and CDR2 is SVGAGI. CDR3 size: 16 residues. CDR3: CASSYSGRGQQETQYF. DNA for the CDR3: TGTGCCAGCAGTTACTCGGGGCGAGGGCAACAAGAGACCCAGTACTTC.

Ten or more counts support this clonotype. The rearrangement joins TRBV20-1 to TRBJ2-2, with D possibly being TRBD1 (6 bases). The germline V and J ends were trimmed by 4 bases and 6 bases, with 12 bases remaining between them. Per the germline V gene, CDR1 is DFQATT and CDR2 is SNEGSKA (reference sequence). CDR3 length equals 13 residues. The CDR3 sequence is CSAIRQVPGELFF. The CDR3 bases are TGCAGTGCTATTCGACAGGTCCCCGGGGAGCTGTTTTTT.

As regards this clonotype: This clone may be a read error of a much larger clone one base away. The chain links TRBV18 to TRBJ2-7; possible D gene TRBD1, 5 bases. The germline CDR1 and CDR2 sequences are KGHSH and LQKENI. This CDR3 is built from 14 residues. Here the CDR3 reads CASPPPDNPYEQYF. The CDR3 DNA is TGTGCCAGCCCACCACCGGACAACCCCTACGAGCAGTACTTC.

As DNA, the CDR3 is TGCGCCAGCAGCCAAGAGGTAGCGGGAGGTCCCCGGGAGCAGTACTTC. The encoded protein is CASSQEVAGGPREQYF. The J gene is TRBJ2-7, the V gene TRBV4-3; TRBD2 aligns across 10 bases. The V gene's germline CDR1 is LGHNA and CDR2 YSLEER. Trimming at V came to 0 bases and at J to 7 bases, leaving 9 bases not matched to a gene. CDR3 length: 16 amino acids.

This clonotype has ten or more counts. The V and J genes are TRBV30 and TRBJ1-6; D ambiguous. Trimming took off 0 bases at V and 14 bases at J, with 11 bases between the two ends. CDR1 and CDR2 (germline): GTSNPN, SVGIG (reference sequence). The CDR3 loop spans 12 amino acids. CDR3 nucleotides: TGTGCCTGGAGTGTCGGTGGTGGTTCCCTCCACTTT. It specifies CAWSVGGGSLHF.

This clonotype was detected once. The V and J genes are TRBV20-1 and TRBJ1-1, with 7 bases aligning to TRBD1. Germline lookup yields CDR1 DFQATT and CDR2 SNEGSKA (reference sequence). The CDR3 sequence is 14 residues long. V shed 5 bases, J shed 2 bases, and the junction held 8 bases outside the gene matches. Here the CDR3 DNA reads TGCAGTGCTCCCCGGGACAGCCTAAACACTGAAGCTTTCTTT. It codes for CSAPRDSLNTEAFF.

This clonotype was picked up many times. The rearrangement uses TRBV19 and TRBJ1-3; D remains ambiguous. Germline assignment: CDR1 LNHDA and CDR2 SQIVND (reference sequence). Trimming removed 3 bases from V and 1 base from J, with 7 bases in between. The CDR3 covers 14 residues. As DNA, the CDR3 is TGTGCCAGTAGTATCAGTCATTCTGGAAACACCATATATTTT. This translates into CASSISHSGNTIYF. Drawing the rest from reference TRBV19 and TRBJ1-3, the complete variable domain is DGGITQSPKYLFRKEGQNVTLSCEQNLNHDAMYWYRQDPGQGLRLIYYSQIVNDFQKGDIAEGYSVSREKKESFPLTVTSAQKNPTAFYLCASSISHSGNTIYFGEGSWLTVV.

The V gene is TRBV7-2, the J gene TRBJ2-5; D assignment may be TRBD1 or TRBD2 (5 bases each). Trimming pared 4 bases from V and 5 bases from J, leaving 14 bases between. CDR3 length: 14 residues. Germline CDR1 is SGHTA and CDR2 is FQGNSA. The CDR3 DNA sequence: TGTGCCAGCAGCTCATCAGGGACGGGGGAGACCCAGTACTTC. Residues: CASSSSGTGETQYF.

Many counts were recorded for this clonotype. The chain has TRBV11-2 and TRBJ2-7; D is perhaps TRBD2 (6 bases). The CDR3 is 14 residues long. Germline loops: CDR1 SGHAT, CDR2 FQNNGV. Trimming shortened V by 8 bases and J by 1 base, and 15 bases separated the two germline ends. CDR3 bases: TGTGCCAGCCAATCTAGACTAGTATCCTACGAGCAGTACTTC. This gives the protein CASQSRLVSYEQYF. The complete variable domain, with remaining parts taken from reference TRBV11-2 and TRBJ2-7, reads EAGVAQSPRYKIIEKRQSVAFWCNPISGHATLYWYQQILGQGPKLLIQFQNNGVVDDSQLPKDRFSAERLKGVDSTLKIQPAKLEDSAVYLCASQSRLVSYEQYFGPGTRLTVT.

At least ten counts were recorded for this clonotype. This chain joins TRBV7-9 and TRBJ2-5, with D hard to call. V gave up 5 bases and J gave up 3 bases, with 16 bases separating them. Germline assignment: CDR1 SEHNR and CDR2 FQNEAQ (reference sequence). The CDR3 runs 15 residues. The CDR3 is CASSGIAMKEETQYF. In nucleotides, the CDR3 is TGTGCCAGCAGCGGGATAGCTATGAAAGAAGAGACCCAGTACTTC.

This clonotype was observed many times. V and J are TRBV3-1 and TRBJ1-1; D ambiguous. CDR1 is LGHDT and CDR2 is YNNKEL in the germline V gene (reference sequence). The germline V and J ends were trimmed by 2 bases and 6 bases, with 10 bases remaining between them. This CDR3 spans 13 amino acids. CDR3 region: CASSQRGWPEAFF. The CDR3 coding sequence is TGTGCCAGCAGCCAACGAGGGTGGCCTGAAGCTTTCTTT.

This clonotype has at least ten counts. V is TRBV10-2 and J is TRBJ1-1; D unresolved. The V gene's germline CDR1 is WSHSY and CDR2 SAAADI. The CDR3 runs 13 residues. V was trimmed by 4 bases and J by 3 bases, leaving 9 bases between them. CDR3 residues: CASSAFGDTEAFF. In DNA, the CDR3 is TGCGCCAGCAGTGCTTTTGGGGACACTGAAGCTTTCTTT.

This clonotype was recorded many times. The chain links TRBV2 to TRBJ1-1, with TRBD1 matching 8 bases. Unmatched junction bases numbered 14, after V lost 5 bases and J lost 6 bases. The V gene's germline CDR1 is SNHLY and CDR2 FYNNEI. This CDR3 contains 16 residues. The CDR3 loop reads CASSTARTGLGSEAFF. The CDR3 DNA reads as TGTGCCAGCAGTACCGCTCGGACAGGGTTAGGATCTGAAGCTTTCTTT. Filled out from reference TRBV2 and TRBJ1-1, the complete variable domain reads EPEVTQTPSHQVTQMGQEVILRCVPISNHLYFYWYRQILGQKVEFLVSFYNNEISEKSEIFDDQFSVERPDGSNFTLKIRSTKLEDSAMYFCASSTARTGLGSEAFFGQGTRLTVV.

There are many counts of this clonotype. The V and J genes are TRBV4-1 and TRBJ2-5, with a possible D match to TRBD2 (6 bases). Trimming cost V 0 bases and J 5 bases, with 13 bases left between them. Germline V lookup: CDR1 MGHRA, CDR2 YSYEKL. The CDR3 totals 15 residues. CDR3 residues: CASSQDGTGVETQYF. DNA of the CDR3: TGCGCCAGCAGCCAAGATGGTACGGGAGTTGAGACCCAGTACTTC.

This clonotype was counted ten times or more. The rearrangement links TRBV2 to TRBJ2-5; a possible D gene is TRBD1 (5 bases). Germline CDR1 is SNHLY and CDR2 is FYNNEI. Trimming took off 6 bases at V and 2 bases at J, with 16 bases between the two ends. The length of the CDR3 is 15 residues. The DNA for the CDR3 is TGTGCCAGCAGACCCGAACAGGTTTTACAAGAGACCCAGTACTTC. Its translation: CASRPEQVLQETQYF.

The chain carries TRBV12-3 or TRBV12-4 and TRBJ2-2, with D hard to call. The CDR3 totals 13 residues. V was trimmed by 4 bases and J by 5 bases, leaving 8 bases between them. In nucleotides, the CDR3 is TGTGCCAGCAGTTCCGTACGGACCGGGGAGCTGTTTTTT. Its protein is CASSSVRTGELFF.

This clonotype has at least ten counts. This chain uses TRBV12-3 or TRBV12-4 with TRBJ2-5; TRBD2 might be the D (7 bases). The CDR3 loop spans 16 amino acids. With 1 base removed from V and 3 bases from J, the gap between germline ends came to 15 bases. CDR3 sequence reads: CASSLVHRGAEETQYF. DNA for the CDR3: TGTGCCAGCAGTTTAGTACACCGGGGGGCAGAAGAGACCCAGTACTTC.

V and J are TRBV15 and TRBJ2-7; D remains ambiguous. This CDR3 spans 13 amino acids. The V end was cut by 1 base, the J end by 4 bases, with 8 bases between. The germline CDR1 and CDR2 sequences are LNHNV and YYDKDF (reference sequence). CDR3 protein: CATSRVVGYEQYF. In DNA form, the CDR3 reads TGTGCCACCAGCAGAGTCGTAGGATACGAGCAGTACTTC. Full variable domain (missing parts from reference TRBV15 and TRBJ2-7): DAMVIQNPRYQVTQFGKPVTLSCSQTLNHNVMYWYQQKSSQAPKLLFHYYDKDFNNEADTPDNFQSRRPNTSFCFLDIRSPGLGDTAMYLCATSRVVGYEQYFGPGTRLTVT.

This clonotype was recorded many times. This chain joins TRBV10-3 and TRBJ2-2, with TRBD2 as a possible D gene (5 bases). CDR1 is ENHRY, CDR2 SYGVKD, per germline. The CDR3 has 14 amino acids. Between the trimmed V and J ends, which lost 4 bases and 7 bases, there was a span of 13 bases. In DNA, the CDR3 is TGTGCCATCAGTGGGTCTTTCGGGGACGGGGAGCTGTTTTTT. The encoded protein is CAISGSFGDGELFF.

The CDR3 region has the DNA TGTGCCTGGAGCCGCGCATACTACGAGCAGTACTTC. Its translation: CAWSRAYYEQYF. The chain couples TRBV30 to TRBJ2-7; D call uncertain. Between the trimmed V and J ends, which lost 3 bases and 3 bases, there was a span of 9 bases. Germline V gene data show CDR1 as GTSNPN and CDR2 as SVGIG (reference sequence). This CDR3 has 12 residues. The whole variable domain, filled in from reference TRBV30 and TRBJ2-7, reads SQTIHQWPATLVQPVGSPLSLECTVEGTSNPNLYWYRQAAGRGLQLLFYSVGIGQISSEVPQNLSASRPQDRQFILSSKKLLLSDSGFYLCAWSRAYYEQYFGPGTRLTVT.

The table lists this clonotype with a count of one. The rearrangement uses TRBV6-1 and TRBJ1-1; possibly TRBD1 for D (5 bases). Per germline, CDR1 MNHNS and CDR2 SASEGT. Trimming left V 7 bases short and J 6 bases short, with 15 bases between. The CDR3 runs 13 residues. The CDR3 sequence is CASTSAAGPEAFF. CDR3 in DNA: TGTGCCAGCACCTCGGCGGCAGGGCCTGAAGCTTTCTTT.

V usage is TRBV20-1 and J usage is TRBJ2-5; possibly TRBD2 for D (6 bases). Germline-derived CDR1 and CDR2 are DFQATT and SNEGSKA (reference sequence). V was cut by 3 bases and J by 5 bases, with 10 bases left in between. This CDR3 has 12 amino acids. Here the CDR3 reads CSASGRRETQYF. The CDR3 nucleotides are TGCAGTGCTAGCGGGAGACGGGAGACCCAGTACTTC.

There are many counts of this clonotype. The rearrangement uses TRBV29-1 and TRBJ2-2; D remains unclear. Trimming cost V 4 bases and J 4 bases, with 4 bases left between them. CDR3 length: 11 amino acids. Germline values: CDR1 SQVTM, CDR2 ANQGSEA. The chain's CDR3 is CSVAATGELFF. The CDR3, as DNA: TGCAGCGTTGCCGCCACCGGGGAGCTGTTTTTT.

This chain links TRBV11-2 with TRBJ2-5; 9 bases line up with TRBD1. The V and J ends lost 1 base and 4 bases, in that order; junction bases with no gene match: 7. Per the germline V gene, CDR1 is SGHAT and CDR2 is FQNNGV. There are 16 residues in the CDR3. Written as DNA, the CDR3 is TGTGCCAGCAGCTTAGTAGGGACAGGGCGAATAGAGACCCAGTACTTC. Residues: CASSLVGTGRIETQYF.

The V call is TRBV3-1, the J call TRBJ2-2, with D maybe TRBD1 (6 bases). With 4 bases removed from V and 1 base from J, the gap between germline ends came to 10 bases. Germline V gene sequence: CDR1 LGHDT, CDR2 YNNKEL (reference sequence). The CDR3 has 15 residues. The CDR3 region is CASSLKQGNTGELFF. CDR3 DNA: TGTGCCAGCAGCCTTAAACAGGGGAACACCGGGGAGCTGTTTTTT.